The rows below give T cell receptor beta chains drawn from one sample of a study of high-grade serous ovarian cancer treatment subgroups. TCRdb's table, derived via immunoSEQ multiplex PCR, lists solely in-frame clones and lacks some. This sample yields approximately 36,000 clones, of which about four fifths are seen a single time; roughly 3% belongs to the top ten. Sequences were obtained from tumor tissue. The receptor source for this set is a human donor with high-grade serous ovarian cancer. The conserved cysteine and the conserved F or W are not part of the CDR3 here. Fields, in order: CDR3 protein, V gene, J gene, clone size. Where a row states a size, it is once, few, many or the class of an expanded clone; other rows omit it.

cdr3_aa: ASSAYRGEAGANVLT; v_call: TRBV11-3; j_call: TRBJ2-6; clone_size: once
cdr3_aa: ASSQEVGPSPGAREKLF; v_call: TRBV14; j_call: TRBJ1-4; clone_size: -
cdr3_aa: ASSLGERTNEQF; v_call: TRBV2; j_call: TRBJ2-1; clone_size: -
cdr3_aa: ASSPLNPEAF; v_call: TRBV7-9; j_call: TRBJ1-1; clone_size: few
cdr3_aa: SVVDPTYEQY; v_call: TRBV29-1; j_call: TRBJ2-7; clone_size: -
cdr3_aa: ASTLVSYNEQF; v_call: TRBV2; j_call: TRBJ2-1; clone_size: -
cdr3_aa: ASTQRSAGDGDTQY; v_call: TRBV11-2; j_call: TRBJ2-3; clone_size: -
cdr3_aa: ASSLNVRKNEQF; v_call: TRBV7-3; j_call: TRBJ2-1; clone_size: -
cdr3_aa: ASSQSLPGSANEKLF; v_call: TRBV23-1; j_call: TRBJ1-4; clone_size: few
cdr3_aa: ASSLELGGYT; v_call: TRBV7-9; j_call: TRBJ1-2; clone_size: -
cdr3_aa: ARGLRGAGDNEQF; v_call: TRBV19; j_call: TRBJ2-1; clone_size: -
cdr3_aa: ASSTPYEQY; v_call: TRBV28; j_call: TRBJ2-7; clone_size: -
cdr3_aa: ASSPIQGEAF; v_call: TRBV18; j_call: TRBJ1-1; clone_size: -
cdr3_aa: ASSLDPRQGAPKKNIQY; v_call: TRBV11-3; j_call: TRBJ2-4; clone_size: -
cdr3_aa: ASSLSIATAYEQY; v_call: TRBV27; j_call: TRBJ2-7; clone_size: -
cdr3_aa: ASTHGAGWDEQF; v_call: TRBV6-6; j_call: TRBJ2-1; clone_size: -
cdr3_aa: ASSSSGGNNEQF; v_call: TRBV7-7; j_call: TRBJ2-1; clone_size: -
cdr3_aa: ASSPRVGFGDYSTDTQY; v_call: TRBV19; j_call: TRBJ2-3; clone_size: -
cdr3_aa: ARASGQGSYEQY; v_call: TRBV27; j_call: TRBJ2-7; clone_size: -
cdr3_aa: ASSHLGVAGLYEQY; v_call: TRBV27; j_call: TRBJ2-7; clone_size: -
cdr3_aa: SIPREETNTEAF; v_call: TRBV29-1; j_call: TRBJ1-1; clone_size: few
cdr3_aa: ASSQDLGSEAF; v_call: TRBV4-3; j_call: TRBJ1-1; clone_size: -
cdr3_aa: ASRDSGQGSSYEQY; v_call: TRBV6-6; j_call: TRBJ2-7; clone_size: -
cdr3_aa: ASSARHHSYEQY; v_call: TRBV6-1; j_call: TRBJ2-7; clone_size: -
cdr3_aa: ASTRTSGRDEQF; v_call: TRBV25-1; j_call: TRBJ2-1; clone_size: -